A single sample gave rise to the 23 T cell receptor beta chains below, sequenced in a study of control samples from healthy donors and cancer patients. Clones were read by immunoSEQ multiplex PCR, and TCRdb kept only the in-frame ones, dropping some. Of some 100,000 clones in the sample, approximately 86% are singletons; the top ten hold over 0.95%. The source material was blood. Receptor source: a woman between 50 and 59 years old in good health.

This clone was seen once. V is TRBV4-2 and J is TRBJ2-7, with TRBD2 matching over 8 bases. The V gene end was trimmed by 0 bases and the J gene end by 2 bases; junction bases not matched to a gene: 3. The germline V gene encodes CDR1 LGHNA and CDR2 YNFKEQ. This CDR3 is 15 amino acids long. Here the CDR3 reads CASSQDSGEPYEQYF. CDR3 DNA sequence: TGTGCCAGCAGCCAAGATAGCGGGGAACCCTACGAGCAGTACTTC.

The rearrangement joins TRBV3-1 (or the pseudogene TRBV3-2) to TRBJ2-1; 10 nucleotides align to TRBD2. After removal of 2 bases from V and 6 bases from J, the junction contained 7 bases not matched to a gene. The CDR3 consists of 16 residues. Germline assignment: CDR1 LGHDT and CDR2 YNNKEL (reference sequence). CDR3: CASSQSIAGGGNEQFF. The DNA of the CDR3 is TGTGCCAGCAGCCAATCCATAGCGGGGGGAGGCAATGAGCAGTTCTTC.

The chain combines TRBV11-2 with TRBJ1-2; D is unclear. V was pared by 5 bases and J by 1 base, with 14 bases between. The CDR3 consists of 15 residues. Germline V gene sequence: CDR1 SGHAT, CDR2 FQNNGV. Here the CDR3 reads CASSPAAQSNYGYTF. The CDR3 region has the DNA TGTGCCAGCAGCCCAGCCGCCCAGAGTAACTATGGCTACACCTTC. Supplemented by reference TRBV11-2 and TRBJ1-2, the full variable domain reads EAGVAQSPRYKIIEKRQSVAFWCNPISGHATLYWYQQILGQGPKLLIQFQNNGVVDDSQLPKDRFSAERLKGVDSTLKIQPAKLEDSAVYLCASSPAAQSNYGYTFGSGTRLTVV.

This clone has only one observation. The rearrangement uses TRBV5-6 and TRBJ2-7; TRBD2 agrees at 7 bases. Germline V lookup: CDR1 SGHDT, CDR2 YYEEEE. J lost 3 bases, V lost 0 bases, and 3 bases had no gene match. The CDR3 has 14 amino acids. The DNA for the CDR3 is TGTGCCAGCAGCTTGGGCGGGAGTATCTACGAGCAGTACTTC. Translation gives CASSLGGSIYEQYF.

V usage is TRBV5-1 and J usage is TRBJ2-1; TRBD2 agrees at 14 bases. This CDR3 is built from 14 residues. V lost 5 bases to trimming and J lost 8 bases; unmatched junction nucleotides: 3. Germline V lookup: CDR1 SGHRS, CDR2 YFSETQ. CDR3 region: CASRGTSGSHEQFF. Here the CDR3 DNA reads TGCGCCAGCAGAGGGACTAGCGGGAGCCATGAGCAGTTCTTC. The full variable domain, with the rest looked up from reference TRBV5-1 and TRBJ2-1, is KAGVTQTPRYLIKTRGQQVTLSCSPISGHRSVSWYQQTPGQGLQFLFEYFSETQRNKGNFPGRFSGRQFSNSRSEMNVSTLELGDSALYLCASRGTSGSHEQFFGPGTRLTVL.

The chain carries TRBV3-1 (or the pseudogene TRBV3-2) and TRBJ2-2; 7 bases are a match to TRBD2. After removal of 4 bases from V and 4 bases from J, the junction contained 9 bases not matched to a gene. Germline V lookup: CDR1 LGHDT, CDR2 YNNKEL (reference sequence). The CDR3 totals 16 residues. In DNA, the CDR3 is TGTGCCAGCAGCCCTTGGGCGGGAGAGAGCACCGGGGAGCTGTTTTTT. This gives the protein CASSPWAGESTGELFF.

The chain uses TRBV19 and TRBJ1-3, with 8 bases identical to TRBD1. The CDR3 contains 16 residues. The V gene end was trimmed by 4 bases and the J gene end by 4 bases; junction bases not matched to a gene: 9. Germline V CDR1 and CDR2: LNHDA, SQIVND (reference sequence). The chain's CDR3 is CASSTPGGILGNTIYF. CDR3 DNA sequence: TGTGCCAGTAGTACCCCAGGGGGCATCTTGGGAAACACCATATATTTT.

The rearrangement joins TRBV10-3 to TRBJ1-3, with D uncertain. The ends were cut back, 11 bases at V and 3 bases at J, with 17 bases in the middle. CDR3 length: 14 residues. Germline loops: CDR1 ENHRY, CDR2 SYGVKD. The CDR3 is CASHSQQNGNTIYF. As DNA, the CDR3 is TGTGCCTCCCACTCCCAACAGAATGGAAACACCATATATTTT.

The chain's CDR3 is CASSPRGSSYEQYF. The CDR3, as DNA: TGTGCCAGCTCACCCCGGGGCAGCTCTTACGAGCAGTACTTC. The chain employs TRBV18 and TRBJ2-7; possibly TRBD1 or TRBD2 for D (5 bases each). This CDR3 region has 14 residues. CDR1 is KGHSH, CDR2 LQKENI, per germline. V dropped 3 bases and J dropped 4 bases, with 13 bases sitting between them.

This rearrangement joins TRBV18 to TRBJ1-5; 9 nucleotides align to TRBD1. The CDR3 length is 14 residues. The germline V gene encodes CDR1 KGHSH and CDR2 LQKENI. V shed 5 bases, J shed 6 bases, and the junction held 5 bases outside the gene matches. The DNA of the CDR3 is TGTGCCAGCTCATACGGACAGGGGATTCAGCCCCAGCATTTT. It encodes CASSYGQGIQPQHF.

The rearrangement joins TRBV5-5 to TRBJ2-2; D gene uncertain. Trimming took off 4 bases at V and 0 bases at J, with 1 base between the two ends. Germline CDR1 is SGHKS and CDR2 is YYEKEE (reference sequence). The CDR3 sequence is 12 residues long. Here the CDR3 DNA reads TGTGCCAGCAGCACGAACACCGGGGAGCTGTTTTTT. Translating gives CASSTNTGELFF.

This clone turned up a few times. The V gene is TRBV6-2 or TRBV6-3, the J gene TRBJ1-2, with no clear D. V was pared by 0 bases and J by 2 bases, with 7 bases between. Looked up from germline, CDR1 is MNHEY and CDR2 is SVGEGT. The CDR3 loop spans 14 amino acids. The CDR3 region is CASSYSRGNYGYTF. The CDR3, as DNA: TGTGCCAGCAGTTACTCGAGAGGGAACTATGGCTACACCTTC.

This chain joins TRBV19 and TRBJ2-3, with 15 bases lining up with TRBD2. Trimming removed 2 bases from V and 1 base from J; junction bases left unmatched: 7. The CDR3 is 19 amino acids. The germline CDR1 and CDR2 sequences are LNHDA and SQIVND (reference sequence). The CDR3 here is CASSISGLAGGGRTDTQYF. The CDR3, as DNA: TGTGCCAGTAGTATATCGGGACTAGCGGGAGGAGGTCGCACAGATACGCAGTATTTT.

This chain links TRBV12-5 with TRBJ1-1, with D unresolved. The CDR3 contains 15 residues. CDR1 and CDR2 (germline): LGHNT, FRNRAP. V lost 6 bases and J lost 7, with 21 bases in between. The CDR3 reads CASGILTGPRDEAFF. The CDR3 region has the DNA TGTGCTAGTGGGATCCTAACCGGGCCAAGGGATGAAGCTTTCTTT.

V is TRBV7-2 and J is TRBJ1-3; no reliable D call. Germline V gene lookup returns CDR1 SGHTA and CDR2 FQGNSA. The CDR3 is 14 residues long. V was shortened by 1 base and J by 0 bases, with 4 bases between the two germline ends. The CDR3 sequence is CASSLDFSGNTIYF. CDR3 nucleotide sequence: TGTGCCAGCAGCTTAGACTTCTCTGGAAACACCATATATTTT. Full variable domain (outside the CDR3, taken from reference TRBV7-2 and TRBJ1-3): GAGVSQSPSNKVTEKGKDVELRCDPISGHTALYWYRQSLGQGLEFLIYFQGNSAPDKSGLPSDRFSAERTGGSVSTLTIQRTQQEDSAVYLCASSLDFSGNTIYFGEGSWLTVV.

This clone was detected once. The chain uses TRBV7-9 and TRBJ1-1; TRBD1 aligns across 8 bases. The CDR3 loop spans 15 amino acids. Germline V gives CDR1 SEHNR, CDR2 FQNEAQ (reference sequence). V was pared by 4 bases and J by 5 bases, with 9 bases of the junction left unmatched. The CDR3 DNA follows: TGTGCCAGCAGCTCCCACAGGGGGGGAAGAACTGAAGCTTTCTTT. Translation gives CASSSHRGGRTEAFF.

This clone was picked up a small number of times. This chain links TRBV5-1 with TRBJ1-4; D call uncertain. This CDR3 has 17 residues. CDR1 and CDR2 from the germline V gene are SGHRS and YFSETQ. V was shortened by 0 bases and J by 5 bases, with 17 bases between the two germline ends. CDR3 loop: CASSLVGIGFRNEKLFF. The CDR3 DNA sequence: TGCGCCAGCAGCTTGGTGGGCATCGGCTTTAGGAATGAAAAACTGTTTTTT.

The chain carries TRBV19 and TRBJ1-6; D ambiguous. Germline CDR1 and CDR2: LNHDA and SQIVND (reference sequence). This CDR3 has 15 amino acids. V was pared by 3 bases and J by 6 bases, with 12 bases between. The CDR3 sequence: CASSILLQVNSPLHF. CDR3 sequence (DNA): TGTGCCAGTAGTATCCTACTACAAGTTAATTCACCCCTCCACTTT.

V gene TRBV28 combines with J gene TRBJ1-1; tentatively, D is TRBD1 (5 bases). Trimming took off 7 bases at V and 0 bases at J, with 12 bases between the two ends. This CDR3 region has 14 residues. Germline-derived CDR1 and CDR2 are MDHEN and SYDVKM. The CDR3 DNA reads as TGTGCCAGCATCTCCGGGGGAATGAACACTGAAGCTTTCTTT. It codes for CASISGGMNTEAFF.

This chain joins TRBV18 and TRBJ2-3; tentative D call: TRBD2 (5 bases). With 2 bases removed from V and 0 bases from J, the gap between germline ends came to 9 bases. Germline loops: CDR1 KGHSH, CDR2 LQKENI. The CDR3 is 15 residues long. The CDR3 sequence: CASSPEGTSTDTQYF. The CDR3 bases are TGTGCCAGCTCACCAGAGGGAACTAGCACAGATACGCAGTATTTT.

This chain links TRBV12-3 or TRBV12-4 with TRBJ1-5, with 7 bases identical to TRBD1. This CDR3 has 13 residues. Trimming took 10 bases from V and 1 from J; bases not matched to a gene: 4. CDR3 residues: CATSRGSNQPQHF. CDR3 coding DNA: TGTGCCACCAGCAGGGGGAGCAATCAGCCCCAGCATTTT.

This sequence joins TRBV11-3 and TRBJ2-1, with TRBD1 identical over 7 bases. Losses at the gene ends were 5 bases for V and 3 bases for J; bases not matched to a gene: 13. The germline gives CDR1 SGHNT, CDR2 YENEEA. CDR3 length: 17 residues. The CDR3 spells CASSPAADRRLYNEQFF. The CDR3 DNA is TGTGCCAGCAGCCCCGCGGCGGACAGGCGCCTCTACAATGAGCAGTTCTTC.

The CDR3 region is CASSYYPGGGYTF. The DNA for the CDR3 is TGTGCCAGCAGTTACTATCCGGGAGGAGGCTACACCTTC. V and J are TRBV6-2 or TRBV6-3 and TRBJ1-2; D is ambiguous. CDR1 and CDR2 (germline): MNHEY, SVGEGT. The CDR3 spans 13 residues. V was trimmed by 1 base and J by 8 bases, leaving 11 bases between them.